Sequencing of this T cell receptor beta chain was carried out in a study of blood T cells in healthy people across ages. Germline assignment: CDR1 LNHNV and CDR2 YYDKDF (reference sequence). The CDR3 covers 15 residues. J was trimmed by 12 bases and V by 0 bases; bases with no gene match: 14. The study's findings and limits: In these data, TCR beta diversity tracked strongly with naive T cell percentage.

To note about this clonotype: Antigen specificity is unknown.

For the second PCR, which ran for roughly 7 to 11 cycles, a sample-barcoded 5' primer and a J-beta primer mix were used. Every cDNA molecule bore a tag from a template-switch adaptor containing 12 random nucleotides. CDR3-containing paired-end reads numbered at least 2.5 million in each sample. TCRdb processed the 5' RACE reads anew with MiXCR; each CDR3 protein has one entry. The data contain about 750,000 distinct CDR3 sequences, about 53% of them seen just once; the ten biggest clones take up about 42%. This chain links TRBV15 with TRBJ2-7, with 7 bases fitting TRBD2. The sequencing input was blood. The TCR was taken from an older man in good health. CDR3 sequence (DNA): TGTGCCACCAGCAGAGATACCCTGACTAGCCGATCCTTGTACTTC. Encoded protein: CATSRDTLTSRSLYF.